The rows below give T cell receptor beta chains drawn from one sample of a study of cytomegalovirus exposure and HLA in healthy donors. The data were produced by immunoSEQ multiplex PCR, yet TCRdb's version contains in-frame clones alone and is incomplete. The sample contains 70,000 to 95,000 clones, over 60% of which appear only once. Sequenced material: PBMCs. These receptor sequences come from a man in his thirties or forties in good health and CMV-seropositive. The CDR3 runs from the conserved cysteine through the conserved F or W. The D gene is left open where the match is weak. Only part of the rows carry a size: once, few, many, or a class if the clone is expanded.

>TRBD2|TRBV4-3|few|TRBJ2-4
CASSQDSTSGIGDIQYF
TGCGCCAGCAGCCAAGATTCCACTAGCGGGATTGGGGACATTCAGTACTTC
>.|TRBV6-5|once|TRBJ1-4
CASSYYSRQGQLFF
TGTGCCAGCAGTTACTACAGTCGCCAGGGGCAACTGTTTTTT
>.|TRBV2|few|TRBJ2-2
CASSEAVIGELFF
TGTGCCAGCAGTGAAGCTGTAATCGGGGAGCTGTTTTTT
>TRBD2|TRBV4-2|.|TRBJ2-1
CASSQGLKWEGYNEQFF
TGTGCCAGCAGCCAAGGTTTAAAGTGGGAGGGATACAATGAGCAGTTCTTC
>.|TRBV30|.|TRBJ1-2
CASVSAGSNYGYTF
TGTGCCTCTGTTAGCGCAGGTTCTAACTATGGCTACACCTTC
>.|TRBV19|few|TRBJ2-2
CAAVKRTGELFF
TGTGCCGCGGTTAAGAGGACCGGGGAGCTGTTTTTT
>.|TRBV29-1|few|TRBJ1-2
CSVEQFNYGYTF
TGCAGCGTTGAACAATTTAACTATGGCTACACCTTC
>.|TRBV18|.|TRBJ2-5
CASSPTSVGETQYF
TGTGCCAGCTCCCCTACCAGCGTTGGAGAGACCCAGTACTTC
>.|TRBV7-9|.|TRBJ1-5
CASILPWEKRVQPQHF
TGTGCCAGCATTCTTCCGTGGGAGAAACGAGTTCAGCCCCAGCATTTT
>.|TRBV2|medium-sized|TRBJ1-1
CASHPGRTANTEAFF
TGTGCCAGCCACCCAGGGCGGACAGCGAACACTGAAGCTTTCTTT
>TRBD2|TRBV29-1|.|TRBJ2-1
CSAAGTSGNIEQFF
TGCAGCGCCGCCGGGACTAGCGGGAATATTGAGCAGTTCTTC
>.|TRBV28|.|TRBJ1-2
CASSRPGGGNYGYTF
TGTGCCAGCAGCCGACCCGGGGGGGGGAACTATGGCTACACCTTC
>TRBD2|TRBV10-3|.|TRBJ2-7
CAISLGPSGSPYEQYF
TGTGCCATCAGCCTAGGCCCTAGCGGGAGTCCCTACGAGCAGTACTTC
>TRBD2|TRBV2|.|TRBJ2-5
CASSAGTSGPAETQYF
TGTGCCAGCAGCGCCGGGACTAGCGGGCCTGCAGAGACCCAGTACTTC
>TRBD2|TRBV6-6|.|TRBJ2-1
CASRATGTKKNNEQFF
TGTGCCAGCAGAGCCACCGGGACTAAAAAGAACAATGAGCAGTTCTTC
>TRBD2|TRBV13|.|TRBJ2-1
CASSPPRTSGGAYNEQFF
TGTGCCAGCAGCCCCCCTCGGACTAGCGGGGGGGCTTACAATGAGCAGTTCTTC
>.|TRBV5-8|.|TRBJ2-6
CASSFTASGANVLTF
TGTGCCAGCAGCTTTACAGCCTCTGGGGCCAACGTCCTGACTTTC
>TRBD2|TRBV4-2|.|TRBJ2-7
CASSQEGTSGSDEQYF
TGTGCCAGCAGCCAAGAAGGCACTAGCGGGAGCGACGAGCAGTACTTC
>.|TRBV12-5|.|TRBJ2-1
CASGFSQGKDEQFF
TGTGCTAGTGGTTTCTCCCAGGGCAAGGATGAGCAGTTCTTC
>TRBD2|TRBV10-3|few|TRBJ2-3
CAISESQTSGRWYF
TGTGCCATCAGTGAGTCACAAACTAGCGGGAGGTGGTATTTT
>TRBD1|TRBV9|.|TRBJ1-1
CASSVGPGQGSEAFF
TGTGCCAGCAGCGTAGGCCCGGGACAGGGGAGTGAAGCTTTCTTT
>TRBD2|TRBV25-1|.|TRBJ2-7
CASTATSGYEQYF
TGTGCCAGCACCGCGACTAGCGGCTACGAGCAGTACTTC
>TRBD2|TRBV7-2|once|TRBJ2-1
CASSFSGRADEQFF
TGTGCCAGCAGCTTTAGCGGGAGGGCCGACGAGCAGTTCTTC
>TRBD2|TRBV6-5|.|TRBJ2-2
CASSSEGGGELFF
TGTGCCAGCAGTTCTGAGGGAGGGGGGGAGCTGTTTTTT
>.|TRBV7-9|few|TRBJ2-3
CASSRSDGGRGTDTQYF
TGTGCCAGCAGCAGGTCTGACGGGGGGCGGGGCACAGATACGCAGTATTTT
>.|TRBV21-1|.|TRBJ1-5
CASTPDRGFNQPQHF
TGTGCCAGCACTCCGGACAGGGGGTTCAATCAGCCCCAGCATTTT
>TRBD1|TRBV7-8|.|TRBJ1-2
CASSPDREVYGYTF
TGTGCCAGCAGCCCGGACAGGGAAGTCTATGGCTACACCTTC
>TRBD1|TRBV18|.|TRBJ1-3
CASSQGQGRFSGNTIYF
TGTGCCAGCTCACAGGGACAGGGACGCTTCTCTGGAAACACCATATATTTT
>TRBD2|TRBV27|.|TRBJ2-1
CASFSRLAGGQVKEFF
TGTGCCAGCTTCTCCAGGCTAGCGGGAGGTCAGGTAAAGGAGTTCTTC
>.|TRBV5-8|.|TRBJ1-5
CASSLIRNQPQHF
TGTGCCAGCAGCTTGATCAGGAATCAGCCCCAGCATTTT
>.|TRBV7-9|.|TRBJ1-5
CASSLGQYQPQHF
TGTGCCAGCAGCTTAGGACAGTATCAGCCCCAGCATTTT
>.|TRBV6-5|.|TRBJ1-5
CASSYSPPGGNQPQHF
TGTGCCAGCAGTTACTCCCCTCCGGGGGGCAATCAGCCCCAGCATTTT
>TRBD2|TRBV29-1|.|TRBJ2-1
CSVDFGLLVGLRPSGSSDEQFF
TGCAGCGTTGATTTCGGTCTTCTGGTTGGTCTCCGGCCTAGCGGGTCTTCGGATGAGCAGTTCTTC
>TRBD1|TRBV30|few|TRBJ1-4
CARGTGRTNEKLFF
TGTGCCCGCGGGACAGGAAGAACTAATGAAAAACTGTTTTTT
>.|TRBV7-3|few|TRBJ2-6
CASSFGGSGANVLTF
TGTGCCAGCAGCTTCGGGGGTTCCGGGGCCAACGTCCTGACTTTC
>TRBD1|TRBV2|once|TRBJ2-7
CASATPPGQGKDYEQYF
TGTGCCAGCGCCACTCCCCCGGGACAGGGAAAGGATTACGAGCAGTACTTC
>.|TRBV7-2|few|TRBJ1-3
CASSPFGQPSGNTIYF
TGTGCCAGCAGCCCCTTCGGACAGCCCTCTGGAAACACCATATATTTT
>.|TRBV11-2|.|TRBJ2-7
CASSAIPNYEQYF
TGTGCCAGCAGCGCCATACCTAACTACGAGCAGTACTTC
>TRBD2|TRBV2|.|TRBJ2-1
CASSDYGRAPNEQFF
TGTGCCAGCAGTGATTACGGGAGGGCCCCCAATGAGCAGTTCTTC
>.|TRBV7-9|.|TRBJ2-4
CASSTQPRQLNIQYF
TGTGCCAGCAGCACCCAACCGAGACAACTCAACATTCAGTACTTC
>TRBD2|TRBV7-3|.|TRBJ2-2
CASSLGGETGELFF
TGTGCCAGCAGCTTAGGGGGGGAGACCGGGGAGCTGTTTTTT
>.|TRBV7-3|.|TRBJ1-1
CASSLEGDTEAFF
TGTGCCAGCAGCTTAGAGGGAGACACTGAAGCTTTCTTT
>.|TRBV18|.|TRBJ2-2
CASSPPKIRQANGELFF
TGTGCCAGCTCACCACCAAAAATAAGACAGGCGAACGGGGAGCTGTTTTTT
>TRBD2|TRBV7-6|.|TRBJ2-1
CASSPRTSGADLNEQFF
TGTGCCAGCAGCCCTCGGACTAGCGGAGCGGACTTGAATGAGCAGTTCTTC
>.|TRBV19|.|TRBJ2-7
CASSPRITYEQYF
TGTGCCAGTAGTCCGAGGATTACATACGAGCAGTACTTC
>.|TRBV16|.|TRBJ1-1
CASRKGQPGTEAFF
TGTGCCAGCAGAAAAGGACAGCCGGGCACTGAAGCTTTCTTT
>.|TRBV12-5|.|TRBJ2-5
CASGLVHDGTPTLQETQYF
TGTGCTAGTGGTTTGGTACATGATGGGACACCCACCCTCCAAGAGACCCAGTACTTC
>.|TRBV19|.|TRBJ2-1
CASSGGGSYNEQFF
TGTGCCAGTAGTGGCGGGGGCAGCTACAATGAGCAGTTCTTC
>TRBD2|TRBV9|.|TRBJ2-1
CASSVIREGLVHEQFF
TGTGCCAGCAGCGTAATACGGGAGGGCCTTGTCCATGAGCAGTTCTTC
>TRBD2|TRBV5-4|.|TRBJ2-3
CASSLVRSGRTSTDTQYF
TGTGCCAGCAGCTTGGTCCGTAGCGGGAGGACTAGCACAGATACGCAGTATTTT